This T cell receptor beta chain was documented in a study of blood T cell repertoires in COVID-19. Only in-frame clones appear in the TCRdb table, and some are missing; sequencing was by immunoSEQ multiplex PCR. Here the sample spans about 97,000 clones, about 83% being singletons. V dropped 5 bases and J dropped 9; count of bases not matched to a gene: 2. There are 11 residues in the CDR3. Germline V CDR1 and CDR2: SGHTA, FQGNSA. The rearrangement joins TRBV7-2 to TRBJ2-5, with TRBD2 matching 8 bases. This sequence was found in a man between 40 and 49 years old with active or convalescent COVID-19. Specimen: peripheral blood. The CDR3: CASSPGGAQYF. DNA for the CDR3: TGTGCCAGCAGCCCGGGGGGGGCCCAGTACTTC.